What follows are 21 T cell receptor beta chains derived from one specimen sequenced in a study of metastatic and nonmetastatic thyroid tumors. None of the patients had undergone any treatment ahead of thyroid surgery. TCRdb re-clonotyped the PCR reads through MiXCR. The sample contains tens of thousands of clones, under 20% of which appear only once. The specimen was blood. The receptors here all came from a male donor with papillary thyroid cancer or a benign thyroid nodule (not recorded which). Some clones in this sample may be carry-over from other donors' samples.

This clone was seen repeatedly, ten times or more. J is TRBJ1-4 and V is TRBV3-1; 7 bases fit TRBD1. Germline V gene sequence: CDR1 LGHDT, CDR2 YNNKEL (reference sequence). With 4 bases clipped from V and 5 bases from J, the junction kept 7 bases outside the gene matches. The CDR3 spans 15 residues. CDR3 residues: CASSRQGGVNEKLFF. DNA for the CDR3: TGTGCCAGCAGCCGACAGGGTGGAGTCAATGAAAAACTGTTTTTT.

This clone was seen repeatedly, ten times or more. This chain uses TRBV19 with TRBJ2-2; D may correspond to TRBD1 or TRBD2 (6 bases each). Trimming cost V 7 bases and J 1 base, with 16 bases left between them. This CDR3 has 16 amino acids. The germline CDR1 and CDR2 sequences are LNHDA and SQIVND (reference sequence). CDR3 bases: TGTGCCAGTATCGACGGGGGCAGGCTGAACACCGGGGAGCTGTTTTTT. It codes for CASIDGGRLNTGELFF.

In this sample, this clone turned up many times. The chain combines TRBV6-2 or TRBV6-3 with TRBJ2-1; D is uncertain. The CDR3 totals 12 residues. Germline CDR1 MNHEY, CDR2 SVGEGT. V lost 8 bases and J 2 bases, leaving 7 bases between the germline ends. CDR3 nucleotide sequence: TGTGCCAGCCCTAGGACCTACAATGAGCAGTTCTTC. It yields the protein CASPRTYNEQFF.

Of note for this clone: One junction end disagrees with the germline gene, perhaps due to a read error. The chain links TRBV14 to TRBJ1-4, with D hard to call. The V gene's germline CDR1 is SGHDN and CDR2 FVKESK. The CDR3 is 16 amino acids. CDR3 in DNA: TGTGCCAGCAGCCGACCAGGCGGAGGGTCGAATGAAGAACTGTTTTTT. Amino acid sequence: CASSRPGGGSNEELFF. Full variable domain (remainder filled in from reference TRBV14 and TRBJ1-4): EAGVTQFPSHSVIEKGQTVTLRCDPISGHDNLYWYRRVMGKEIKFLLHFVKESKQDESGMPNNRFLAERTGGTYSTLKVQPAELEDSGVYFCASSRPGGGSNEELFFGSGTQLSVL.

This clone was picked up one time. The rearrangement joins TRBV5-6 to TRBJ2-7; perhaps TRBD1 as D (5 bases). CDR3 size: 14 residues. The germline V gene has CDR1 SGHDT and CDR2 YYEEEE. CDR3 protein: CASRLGGQTYEQYV. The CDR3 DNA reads TGTGCCAGCAGATTGGGCGGACAAACCTACGAGCAGTACGTC.

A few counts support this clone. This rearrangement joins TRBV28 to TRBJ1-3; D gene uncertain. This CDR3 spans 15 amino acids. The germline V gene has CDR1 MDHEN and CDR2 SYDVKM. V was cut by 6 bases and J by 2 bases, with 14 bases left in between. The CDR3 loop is CASRPVRRAGNTIYF. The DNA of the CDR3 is TGTGCCAGCAGGCCGGTTCGGAGGGCTGGAAACACCATATATTTT.

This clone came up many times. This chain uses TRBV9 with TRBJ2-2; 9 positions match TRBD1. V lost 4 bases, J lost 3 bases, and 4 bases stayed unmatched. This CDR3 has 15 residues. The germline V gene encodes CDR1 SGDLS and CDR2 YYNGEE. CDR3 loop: CASSPRQGDTGELFF. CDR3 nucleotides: TGTGCCAGCAGCCCCCGACAGGGGGACACCGGGGAGCTGTTTTTT.

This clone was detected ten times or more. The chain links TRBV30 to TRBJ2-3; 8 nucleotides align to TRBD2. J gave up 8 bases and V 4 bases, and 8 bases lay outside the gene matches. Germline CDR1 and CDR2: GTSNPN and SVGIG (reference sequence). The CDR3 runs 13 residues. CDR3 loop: CAWTSGWGGTQYF. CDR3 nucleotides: TGTGCCTGGACTAGCGGGTGGGGGGGTACGCAGTATTTT.

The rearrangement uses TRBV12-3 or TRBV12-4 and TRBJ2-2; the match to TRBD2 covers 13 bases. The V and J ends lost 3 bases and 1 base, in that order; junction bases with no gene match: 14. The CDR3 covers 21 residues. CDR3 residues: CASSFLVYAGTSGMNTGELFF. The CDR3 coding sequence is TGTGCCAGCAGTTTCCTCGTTTACGCCGGGACTAGCGGGATGAACACCGGGGAGCTGTTTTTT.

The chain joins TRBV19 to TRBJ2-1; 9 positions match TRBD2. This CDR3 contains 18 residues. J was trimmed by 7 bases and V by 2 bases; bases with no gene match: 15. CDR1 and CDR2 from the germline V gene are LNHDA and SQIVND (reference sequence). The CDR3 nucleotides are TGTGCCAGTAGTATATTTTGGGGGGCGGGAGGGCCAGGGAATGAGCAGTTCTTC. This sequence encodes CASSIFWGAGGPGNEQFF.

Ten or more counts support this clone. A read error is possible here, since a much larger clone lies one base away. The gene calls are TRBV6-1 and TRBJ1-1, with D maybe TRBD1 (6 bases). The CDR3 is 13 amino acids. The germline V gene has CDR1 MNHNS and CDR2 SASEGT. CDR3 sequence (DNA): TGTGCCGGCAGTAAACCTGCCCGGGACAAAGCTTTCTTT. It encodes CAGSKPARDKAFF.

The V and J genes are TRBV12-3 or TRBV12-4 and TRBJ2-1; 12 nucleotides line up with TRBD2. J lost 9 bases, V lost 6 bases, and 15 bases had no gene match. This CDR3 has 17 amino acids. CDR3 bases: TGTGCCAGCAGCCAATCCGTGACTAGCGGGAGAAAAGTTGAGCAGTTCTTC. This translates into CASSQSVTSGRKVEQFF.

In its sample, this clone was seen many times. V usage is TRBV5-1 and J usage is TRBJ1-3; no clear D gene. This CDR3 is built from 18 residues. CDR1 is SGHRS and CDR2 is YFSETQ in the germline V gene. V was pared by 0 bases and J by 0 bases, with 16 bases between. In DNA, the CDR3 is TGCGCCAGCAGCTTGGCCGTTTGGGTTCCGCACTCTGGAAACACCATATATTTT. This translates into CASSLAVWVPHSGNTIYF.

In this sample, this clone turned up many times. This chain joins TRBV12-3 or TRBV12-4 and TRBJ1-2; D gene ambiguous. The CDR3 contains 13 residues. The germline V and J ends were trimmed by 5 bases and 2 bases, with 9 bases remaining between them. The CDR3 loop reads CASSPRENYGYTF. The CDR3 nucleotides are TGTGCCAGCAGTCCAAGGGAGAACTATGGCTACACCTTC.

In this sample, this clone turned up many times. The CDR3, as DNA: TGCGCCAGCAGCCAAGGTTCCTCAACTAATGAAAAACTGTTTTTT. This translates into CASSQGSSTNEKLFF. This sequence joins TRBV4-3 and TRBJ1-4; D not resolved. The germline V gene encodes CDR1 LGHNA and CDR2 YSLEER. Trimming took off 1 base at V and 0 bases at J, with 6 bases between the two ends. The CDR3 runs to 15 residues.

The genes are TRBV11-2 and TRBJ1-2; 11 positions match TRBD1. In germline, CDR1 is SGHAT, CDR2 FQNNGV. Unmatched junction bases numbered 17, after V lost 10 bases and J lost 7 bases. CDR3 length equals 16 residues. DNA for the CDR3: TGTGCCATCATCTCGGCCCCGGGACAGGGGGTCCCTGGCTACACCTTC. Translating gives CAIISAPGQGVPGYTF.

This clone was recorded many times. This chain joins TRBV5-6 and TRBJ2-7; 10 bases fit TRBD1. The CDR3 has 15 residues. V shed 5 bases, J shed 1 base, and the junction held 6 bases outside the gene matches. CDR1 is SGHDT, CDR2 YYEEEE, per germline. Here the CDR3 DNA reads TGTGCCAGCAGTTGGCCGGGACAGGGGTCCTACGAGCAGTACTTC. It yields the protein CASSWPGQGSYEQYF.

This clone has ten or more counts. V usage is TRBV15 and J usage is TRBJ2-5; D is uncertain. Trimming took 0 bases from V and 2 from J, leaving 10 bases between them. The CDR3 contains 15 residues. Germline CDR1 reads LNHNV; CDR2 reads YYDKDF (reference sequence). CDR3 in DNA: TGTGCCACCAGCAGAGATGTCGGCAGGCAAGAGACCCAGTACTTC. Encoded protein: CATSRDVGRQETQYF.

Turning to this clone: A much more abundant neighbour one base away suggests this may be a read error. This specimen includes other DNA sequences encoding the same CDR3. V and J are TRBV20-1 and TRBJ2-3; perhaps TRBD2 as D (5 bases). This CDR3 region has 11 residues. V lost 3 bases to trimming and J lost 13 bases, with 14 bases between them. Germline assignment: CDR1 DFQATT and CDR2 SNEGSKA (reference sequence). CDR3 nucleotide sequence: TGCAGTGCTAGCCGACGGGGTGCCAAGTATTTT. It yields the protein CSASRRGAKYF.

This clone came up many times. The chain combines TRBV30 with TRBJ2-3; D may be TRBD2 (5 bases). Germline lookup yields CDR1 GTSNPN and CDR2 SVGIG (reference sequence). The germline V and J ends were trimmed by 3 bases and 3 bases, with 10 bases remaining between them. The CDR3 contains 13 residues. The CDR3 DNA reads TGTGCCTGGAGCGGGATTCGGACAGATACGCAGTATTTT. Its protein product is CAWSGIRTDTQYF. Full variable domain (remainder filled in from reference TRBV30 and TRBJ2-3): SQTIHQWPATLVQPVGSPLSLECTVEGTSNPNLYWYRQAAGRGLQLLFYSVGIGQISSEVPQNLSASRPQDRQFILSSKKLLLSDSGFYLCAWSGIRTDTQYFGPGTRLTVL.

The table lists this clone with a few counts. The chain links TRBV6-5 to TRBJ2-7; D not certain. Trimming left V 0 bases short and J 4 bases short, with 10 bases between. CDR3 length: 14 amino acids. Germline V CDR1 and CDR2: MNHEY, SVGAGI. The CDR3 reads CASSYSYNGYEQYF. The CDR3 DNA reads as TGTGCCAGCAGTTACTCATACAATGGTTACGAGCAGTACTTC.